This entry concerns a single T cell receptor (beta chain). Its antigen is not identified. This specimen comes from a study of CD8 T cells in ankylosing spondylitis. Study-wide results and caveats: Matched synovial fluid from ankylosing spondylitis patients was reported to be enriched for disease-linked clones. Seemingly distinctive of ankylosing spondylitis blood was a TCR beta motif formed by eight highly homologous variants. Within peripheral blood, clones linked to disease were CD8+ and relatively rare.

V was pared by 5 bases and J by 6 bases, with 10 bases of the junction left unmatched. The germline gives CDR1 KGHSH, CDR2 LQKENI. The CDR3 contains 15 residues. One entry per CDR3 protein results from TCRdb running MiXCR on the 5' RACE reads. The sample has fewer than 350,000 distinct CDR3 sequences, 11% seen once. The sample taken for sequencing was blood, either unsorted or a sorted T cell fraction (not recorded which). The chain employs TRBV18 and TRBJ2-7; TRBD1 matches at 10 bases. The TCR was taken from a female donor with ankylosing spondylitis or in good health (not recorded which). The CDR3 nucleotides are TGTGCCAGCTCAAATGGACAGGGGGGTATCAGCGAGCAGTACTTC. It translates to CASSNGQGGISEQYF.